This T cell receptor (beta chain) was captured in a study of blood T cell repertoires in COVID-19. The CDR3 has 16 amino acids. V lost 1 base, J lost 2 bases, and 4 bases stayed unmatched. Germline V lookup: CDR1 SEHNR, CDR2 FQNEAQ (reference sequence). Libraries were prepared by immunoSEQ multiplex PCR; TCRdb keeps only in-frame clonotypes and omits some of them. The sample has around 700,000 clones, 85% to 90% seen once; the top ten hold about 0.26%. The V and J genes are TRBV7-9 and TRBJ1-2; 10 nucleotides agree with TRBD1. The specimen sequenced was peripheral blood. The sequence was collected from a woman in her late teens or twenties with acute or convalescent COVID-19. CDR3 in amino acids: CASSLGATGGNYGYTF. The CDR3 DNA follows: TGTGCCAGCAGCTTAGGGGCGACAGGGGGCAACTATGGCTACACCTTC.